This T cell receptor (beta chain) was recorded in a study of T cells after yellow fever vaccination. Study conclusions and caveats: After the booster, roughly 96% of CD4 and more than 75% of CD8 primary-response clones were re-detected. Abundant clonotypes from the bulk population could have been carried over as contaminants into FACS-sorted repertoires.

This clonotype was seen many times. Antigen specificity is unknown. The CDR3 covers 17 residues. The V gene's germline CDR1 is SEHNR and CDR2 FQNEAQ (reference sequence). The V gene end was trimmed by 6 bases and the J gene end by 4 bases; junction bases not matched to a gene: 13. In making TCR cDNA, 5'RACE template switching added a universal primer site and UMIs to it. TCRdb processed the 5' RACE reads anew with MiXCR; each CDR3 protein has one entry. Counted here are around 310,000 distinct CDR3 sequences, 3% to 4.5% occurring once; the ten biggest clones make up 24%. Sample: PBMCs, taken 5 days after the yellow fever booster vaccination. This TCR derives from a young man who received the YFV17D yellow fever vaccine. The V and J genes are TRBV7-9 and TRBJ2-1, with TRBD1 matching 9 bases. Here the CDR3 reads CASRPQQGAATYNEQFF. The CDR3 DNA reads TGTGCCAGCAGACCTCAACAGGGGGCGGCGACTTACAATGAGCAGTTCTTC. Full variable domain (missing parts from reference TRBV7-9 and TRBJ2-1): DTGVSQNPRHKITKRGQNVTFRCDPISEHNRLYWYRQTLGQGPEFLTYFQNEAQLEKSRLLSDRFSAERPKGSFSTLEIQRTEQGDSAMYLCASRPQQGAATYNEQFFGPGTRLTVL.